This T cell receptor beta chain is from a study of blood T cell repertoires in COVID-19. For the study at large: Specimens from acute and convalescent COVID-19 originated in the United States, Italy and Spain.

The V gene's germline CDR1 is MGHDK and CDR2 SYGVNS. Trimming took 2 bases from V and 2 from J; bases not matched to a gene: 7. This CDR3 has 16 residues. Measured with immunoSEQ multiplex PCR; TCRdb has only the in-frame clones, and not every one. Of about 150,000 clones detected, 85% appear once; the ten largest clones hold around 6.5%. J is TRBJ1-2 and V is TRBV25-1, with 8 positions matching TRBD1. Material: PBMCs or T cells enriched from blood (not recorded which). This receptor was obtained from a woman in her thirties or forties who had recovered from COVID-19. Here the CDR3 DNA reads TGTGCCAGCAGTGAAAAAACAGGGGGAGGAAACTATGGCTACACCTTC. Translating it yields CASSEKTGGGNYGYTF.